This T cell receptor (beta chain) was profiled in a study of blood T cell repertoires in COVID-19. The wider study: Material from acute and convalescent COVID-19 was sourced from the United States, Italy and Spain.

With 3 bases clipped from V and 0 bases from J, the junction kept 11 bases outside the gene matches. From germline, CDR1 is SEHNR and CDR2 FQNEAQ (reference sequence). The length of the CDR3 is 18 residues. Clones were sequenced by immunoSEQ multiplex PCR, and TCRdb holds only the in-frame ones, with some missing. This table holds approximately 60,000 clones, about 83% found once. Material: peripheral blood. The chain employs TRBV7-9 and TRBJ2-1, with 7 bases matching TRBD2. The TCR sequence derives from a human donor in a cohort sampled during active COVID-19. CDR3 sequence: CASSFPAGRLSSYNEQFF. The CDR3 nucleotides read TGTGCCAGCAGCTTCCCAGCGGGGCGACTGAGCTCCTACAATGAGCAGTTCTTC.